Below are 27 T cell receptor beta chains sequenced from a single sample in a study of cytomegalovirus exposure and HLA in healthy donors. 13 Jbeta primers and 60 Vbeta primers were used for the PCR. Using immunoSEQ multiplex PCR, the repertoire was profiled, and TCRdb retains in-frame clones only, with some absent. The sample lists hundreds of thousands of clones; roughly 80% were seen once. Sequenced: PBMCs. The receptors shown here come from a man aged 25 to 40 in good health and CMV-seronegative.

The chain couples TRBV6-1 to TRBJ1-2; D is unresolved. This CDR3 is built from 14 residues. V was shortened by 1 base and J by 3 bases, with 9 bases between the two germline ends. CDR1 is MNHNS and CDR2 is SASEGT in the germline V gene. In DNA form, the CDR3 reads TGTGCCAGCAGTGAAGGAGACAATTACTATGGCTACACCTTC. Translating gives CASSEGDNYYGYTF.

This clone was recorded once. The germline gene is not matched at one end of the junction; a read error may be the cause. This chain links TRBV6-1 with TRBJ2-7, with D perhaps matching TRBD1 (6 bases). The CDR3 is 11 residues long. From germline, CDR1 is MNHNS and CDR2 SASEGT. CDR3 residues: CASRVHRELYF. The DNA of the CDR3 is TGTGCCAGCAGAGTACACAGGGAGCTGTACTTC.

This clone was seen more than once but under ten times. V is TRBV28 and J is TRBJ2-2, with D perhaps matching TRBD2 (5 bases). Trimming took off 3 bases at V and 4 bases at J, with 6 bases between the two ends. CDR3 length: 13 amino acids. The germline CDR1 and CDR2 sequences are MDHEN and SYDVKM. CDR3 nucleotide sequence: TGTGCCAGCAGTTTGACTACCACCGGGGAGCTGTTTTTT. It yields the protein CASSLTTTGELFF.

V and J are TRBV28 and TRBJ2-1; 10 bases map to TRBD2. With 5 bases clipped from V and 4 bases from J, the junction kept 5 bases outside the gene matches. CDR3 size: 15 residues. Germline CDR1 reads MDHEN; CDR2 reads SYDVKM. In DNA form, the CDR3 reads TGTGCCAGCAGTCCCGGGACTAGCGCTTACAATGAGCAGTTCTTC. This codes for CASSPGTSAYNEQFF.

V is TRBV6-6 and J is TRBJ1-5; no firm D call. The CDR3 loop spans 13 amino acids. V was clipped by 8 bases and J by 7 bases, with 15 bases between them. Germline V gene data show CDR1 as MNHNY and CDR2 as SVGAGI (reference sequence). The CDR3 nucleotides are TGTGCCAGCTTCGACACACCACAACAGCCCCAGCATTTT. It specifies CASFDTPQQPQHF.

This clone was observed a single time. V and J are TRBV28 and TRBJ2-1, with a possible D match to TRBD1 (5 bases). V gave up 5 bases and J gave up 9 bases, with 11 bases separating them. The CDR3 is 12 residues long. Looked up from germline, CDR1 is MDHEN and CDR2 is SYDVKM. As DNA, the CDR3 is TGTGCCAGCAGTGGATCAAGGGGTGAGCAGTTCTTC. Amino acid sequence: CASSGSRGEQFF.

The V call is TRBV11-1, the J call TRBJ2-1; maybe TRBD2 (6 bases). This CDR3 is built from 15 residues. Germline V gene lookup returns CDR1 SGHAT and CDR2 FQDESV (reference sequence). Trimming took off 5 bases at V and 0 bases at J, with 11 bases between the two ends. CDR3 nucleotides: TGTGCCAGCAGCCCCCGGGGGAGCTCCTACAATGAGCAGTTCTTC. It yields the protein CASSPRGSSYNEQFF.

V usage is TRBV5-6 and J usage is TRBJ1-5; a weak D match, TRBD1 (6 bases). The CDR3 totals 14 residues. CDR1 and CDR2 from the germline V gene are SGHDT and YYEEEE. With 0 bases removed from V and 6 bases from J, the gap between germline ends came to 10 bases. This CDR3 reads CASSLGGGSQPQHF. CDR3 bases: TGTGCCAGCAGCTTGGGAGGGGGTAGTCAGCCCCAGCATTTT.

This chain connects TRBV6-1 to TRBJ2-1; TRBD2 matches at 10 bases. The CDR3 is made up of 15 amino acids. Germline loops: CDR1 MNHNS, CDR2 SASEGT. The V segment lost 6 bases and the J segment 8 bases; nucleotides outside the gene matches: 10. CDR3 DNA sequence: TGTGCCAGCAGCACCAGCGGGGGGGCCGTGGATGAGCAGTTCTTC. It specifies CASSTSGGAVDEQFF.

The chain combines TRBV15 with TRBJ1-2; 9 bases fit TRBD1. V gave up 4 bases and J gave up 5 bases; unmatched junction bases: 5. CDR1 and CDR2 from the germline V gene are LNHNV and YYDKDF (reference sequence). The CDR3 runs 14 residues. In DNA form, the CDR3 reads TGTGCCACCAGCACGGGACAGGGCTGGTATGGCTACACCTTC. This sequence encodes CATSTGQGWYGYTF. The complete variable domain, with remaining parts taken from reference TRBV15 and TRBJ1-2, reads DAMVIQNPRYQVTQFGKPVTLSCSQTLNHNVMYWYQQKSSQAPKLLFHYYDKDFNNEADTPDNFQSRRPNTSFCFLDIRSPGLGDTAMYLCATSTGQGWYGYTFGSGTRLTVV.

V is TRBV4-3 and J is TRBJ2-1, with 7 bases fitting TRBD2. CDR1 and CDR2 from the germline V gene are LGHNA and YSLEER. The V gene end was trimmed by 0 bases and the J gene end by 0 bases; junction bases not matched to a gene: 5. The CDR3 sequence is 17 residues long. The CDR3 loop is CASSQDPAGSSYNEQFF. Here the CDR3 DNA reads TGCGCCAGCAGCCAAGATCCAGCGGGGAGCTCCTACAATGAGCAGTTCTTC.

This clone was detected only a few times. The genes are TRBV9 and TRBJ2-5; unclear D gene. V lost 0 bases to trimming and J lost 5 bases, with 11 bases between them. The CDR3 is 14 amino acids. In germline, CDR1 is SGDLS, CDR2 YYNGEE. CDR3 nucleotide sequence: TGTGCCAGCAGCGTAGCTGATAGTCTGGAGACCCAGTACTTC. This sequence encodes CASSVADSLETQYF.

The chain has TRBV6-5 and TRBJ2-1; tentative D call: TRBD2 (7 bases). The CDR3 spans 16 residues. Germline lookup yields CDR1 MNHEY and CDR2 SVGAGI. Trimming took 2 bases from V and 8 from J, leaving 19 bases between them. The CDR3 protein is CASSYLSRGAHHEQFF. CDR3 coding DNA: TGTGCCAGCAGTTACCTAAGCCGGGGGGCGCATCATGAGCAGTTCTTC.

The V gene is TRBV27, the J gene TRBJ2-7; the D is unclear. The germline gives CDR1 MNHEY, CDR2 SMNVEV (reference sequence). The V end was cut by 4 bases, the J end by 3 bases, with 16 bases between. The CDR3 totals 15 residues. The CDR3 DNA reads as TGTGCCAGCAGTTCCGCCGCTCCAGGTTACTACGAGCAGTACTTC. Translated: CASSSAAPGYYEQYF.

This chain joins TRBV5-4 and TRBJ2-3; 7 nucleotides match TRBD2. The CDR3 is made up of 14 amino acids. Germline CDR1 and CDR2: SGHNT and YYREEE (reference sequence). The V and J ends lost 6 bases and 2 bases, in that order; junction bases with no gene match: 6. CDR3 coding DNA: TGTGCCAGCACCCTGGGAGGGGACACAGATACGCAGTATTTT. Its translation: CASTLGGDTDTQYF.

The chain links TRBV10-3 to TRBJ2-7, with TRBD1 identical over 7 bases. This CDR3 region has 14 residues. CDR1 and CDR2 from the germline V gene are ENHRY and SYGVKD. The ends lost 3 bases at V and 0 bases at J; junction bases unmatched: 2. In nucleotides, the CDR3 is TGTGCCATCAGTGATGACAGGGTCTCCTACGAGCAGTACTTC. It translates to CAISDDRVSYEQYF.

In its sample, this clone was seen a few times. V is TRBV9 and J is TRBJ1-3; D not certain. This CDR3 is built from 15 residues. Germline values: CDR1 SGDLS, CDR2 YYNGEE. Between the trimmed V and J ends, which lost 4 bases and 3 bases, there was a span of 14 bases. The CDR3 DNA reads as TGTGCCAGCAGCCCCACCCCAGTTCTTGGAAACACCATATATTTT. Translated, it gives CASSPTPVLGNTIYF.

V and J are TRBV27 and TRBJ2-5; 12 nucleotides line up with TRBD1. The J call may be wrong; the DNA end is better matched by TRBJ2-7. The CDR3 totals 15 residues. CDR1 MNHEY and CDR2 SMNVEV come from the germline V gene (reference sequence). CDR3 amino acids: CASRLGQGAGYEQYF. CDR3 DNA: TGTGCCAGCAGACTGGGACAGGGGGCGGGCTACGAGCAGTACTTC.

The chain employs TRBV28 and TRBJ1-2, with 9 bases lining up with TRBD1. This CDR3 region has 17 residues. CDR1 MDHEN and CDR2 SYDVKM come from the germline V gene. V shed 2 bases and J 5 bases; nucleotides not matched to a gene: 12. The CDR3 DNA is TGTGCCAGCAGTTTAGGGACAGGGTTCCCGGATAGGTATGGCTACACCTTC. Protein sequence: CASSLGTGFPDRYGYTF.

This clone appeared a single time. The chain carries TRBV7-2 and TRBJ1-6, with 7 bases identical to TRBD1. The germline V gene encodes CDR1 SGHTA and CDR2 FQGNSA. V was pared by 4 bases and J by 6 bases, with 6 bases of the junction left unmatched. The CDR3 length is 15 residues. The CDR3 loop is CASSSGGIGNSPLHF. CDR3 coding DNA: TGTGCCAGCAGCTCAGGGGGGATTGGTAATTCACCCCTCCACTTT.

The rearrangement uses TRBV10-1 and TRBJ2-2, with D hard to call. V dropped 3 bases and J dropped 4 bases, with 9 bases sitting between them. Germline V gives CDR1 WNHNN, CDR2 SYGVQD (reference sequence). CDR3 size: 14 residues. CDR3 sequence (DNA): TGCGCCAGCAGTGAAGAACTGAGCACCGGGGAGCTGTTTTTT. It codes for CASSEELSTGELFF.

The chain uses TRBV19 and TRBJ2-5, with TRBD2 matching 9 bases. The CDR3 contains 15 residues. With V trimmed by 3 bases and J by 5 bases, 7 bases remained unmatched. Germline V lookup: CDR1 LNHDA, CDR2 SQIVND (reference sequence). The CDR3 here is CASSISRGGLETQYF. As DNA, the CDR3 is TGTGCCAGTAGTATCTCGCGGGGGGGCCTGGAGACCCAGTACTTC.

As to this clone: Other nucleotide sequences in the sample specify the same CDR3. The J gene is TRBJ1-1, the V gene TRBV27; D gene unclear. The ends were cut back, 3 bases at V and 8 bases at J, with 7 bases in the middle. Germline-derived CDR1 and CDR2 are MNHEY and SMNVEV (reference sequence). The CDR3 length is 11 residues. CDR3 sequence: CASSFGREAFF. CDR3 sequence (DNA): TGTGCCAGCAGTTTTGGCAGGGAAGCTTTCTTT.

V is TRBV15 and J is TRBJ1-1, with D unresolved. Germline V gives CDR1 LNHNV, CDR2 YYDKDF (reference sequence). This CDR3 contains 16 residues. Trimming left V 5 bases short and J 1 base short, with 17 bases between. CDR3 region: CATSEPLGRENTEAFF. The CDR3 DNA sequence: TGTGCCACCAGCGAGCCCCTCGGACGGGAGAACACTGAAGCTTTCTTT.

The chain carries TRBV10-3 and TRBJ2-2; 9 nucleotides agree with TRBD1. The ends lost 6 bases at V and 4 bases at J; junction bases unmatched: 6. Germline loops: CDR1 ENHRY, CDR2 SYGVKD. The CDR3 has 15 amino acids. CDR3 residues: CAISPTGGGTGELFF. In DNA form, the CDR3 reads TGTGCCATCAGCCCAACAGGGGGCGGCACCGGGGAGCTGTTTTTT.

The chain recombines TRBV6-5 with TRBJ1-2; 9 bases are a match to TRBD1. The CDR3 has 15 amino acids. After removal of 6 bases from V and 7 bases from J, the junction contained 12 bases not matched to a gene. In germline, CDR1 is MNHEY, CDR2 SVGAGI. The CDR3 sequence: CASSLQGAGSGGYTF. The CDR3 region has the DNA TGTGCCAGCAGCCTACAGGGGGCAGGTTCCGGTGGCTACACCTTC.

CDR3 sequence (DNA): TGTGCCAGCAGCTTAGCCAGGGGGAACACCGGGGAGCTGTTTTTT. It specifies CASSLARGNTGELFF. The V gene is TRBV7-8, the J gene TRBJ2-2; perhaps TRBD1 as D (6 bases). The germline V and J ends were trimmed by 0 bases and 1 base, with 6 bases remaining between them. Germline V gene data show CDR1 as SGHVS and CDR2 as FQNEAQ. The CDR3 sequence is 15 residues long.